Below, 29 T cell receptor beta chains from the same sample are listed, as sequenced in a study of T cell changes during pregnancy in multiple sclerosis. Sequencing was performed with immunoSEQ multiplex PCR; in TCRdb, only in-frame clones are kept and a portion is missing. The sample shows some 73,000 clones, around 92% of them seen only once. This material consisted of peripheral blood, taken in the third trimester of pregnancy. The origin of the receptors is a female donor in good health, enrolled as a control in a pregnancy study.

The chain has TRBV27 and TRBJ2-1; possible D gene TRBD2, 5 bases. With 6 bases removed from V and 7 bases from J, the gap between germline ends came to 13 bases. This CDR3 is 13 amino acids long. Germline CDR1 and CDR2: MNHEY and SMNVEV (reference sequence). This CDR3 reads CASRGLRTNEQFF. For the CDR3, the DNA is TGTGCCAGCAGAGGGTTACGGACTAATGAGCAGTTCTTC.

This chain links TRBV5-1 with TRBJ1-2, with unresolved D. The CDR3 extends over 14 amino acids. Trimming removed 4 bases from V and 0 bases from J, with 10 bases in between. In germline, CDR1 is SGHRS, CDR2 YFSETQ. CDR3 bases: TGCGCCAGCAGCCCAGATACAGCTAACTATGGCTACACCTTC. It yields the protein CASSPDTANYGYTF.

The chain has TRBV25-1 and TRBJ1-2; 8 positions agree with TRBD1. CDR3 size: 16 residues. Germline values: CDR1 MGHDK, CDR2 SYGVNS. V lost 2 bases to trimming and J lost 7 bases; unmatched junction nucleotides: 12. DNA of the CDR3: TGTGCCAGCAGTGAACCCCTTTGGCAGGGGGCATCTGGCTACACCTTC. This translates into CASSEPLWQGASGYTF.

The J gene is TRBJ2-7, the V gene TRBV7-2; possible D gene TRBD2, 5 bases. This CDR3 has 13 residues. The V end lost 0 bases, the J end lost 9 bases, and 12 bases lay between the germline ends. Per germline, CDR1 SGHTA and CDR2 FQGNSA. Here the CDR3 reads CASSLAPRDGQYF. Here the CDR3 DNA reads TGTGCCAGCAGCTTAGCCCCCCGGGATGGGCAGTACTTC. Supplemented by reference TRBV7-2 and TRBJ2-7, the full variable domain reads GAGVSQSPSNKVTEKGKDVELRCDPISGHTALYWYRQSLGQGLEFLIYFQGNSAPDKSGLPSDRFSAERTGGSVSTLTIQRTQQEDSAVYLCASSLAPRDGQYFGPGTRLTVT.

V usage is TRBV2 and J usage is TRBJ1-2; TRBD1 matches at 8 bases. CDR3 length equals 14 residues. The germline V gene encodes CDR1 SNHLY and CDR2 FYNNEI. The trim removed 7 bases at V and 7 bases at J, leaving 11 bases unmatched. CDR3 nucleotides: TGTGCCAGCATCAGACAGGGGATTGGAAGTGGCTACACCTTC. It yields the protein CASIRQGIGSGYTF.

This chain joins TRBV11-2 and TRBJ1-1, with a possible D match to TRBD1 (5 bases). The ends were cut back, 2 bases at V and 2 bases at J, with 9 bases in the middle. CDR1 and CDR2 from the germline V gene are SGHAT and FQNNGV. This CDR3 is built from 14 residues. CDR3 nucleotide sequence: TGTGCCAGCAGCTTAACCGACAGAAACACTGAAGCTTTCTTT. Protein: CASSLTDRNTEAFF.

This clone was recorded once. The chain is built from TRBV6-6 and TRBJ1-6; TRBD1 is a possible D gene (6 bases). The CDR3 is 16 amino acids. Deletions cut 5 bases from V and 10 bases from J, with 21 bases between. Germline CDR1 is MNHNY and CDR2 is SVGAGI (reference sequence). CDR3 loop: CASSNRVKRADSPLHF. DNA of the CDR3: TGTGCCAGCAGTAACAGGGTCAAACGTGCGGACTCACCCCTCCACTTT.

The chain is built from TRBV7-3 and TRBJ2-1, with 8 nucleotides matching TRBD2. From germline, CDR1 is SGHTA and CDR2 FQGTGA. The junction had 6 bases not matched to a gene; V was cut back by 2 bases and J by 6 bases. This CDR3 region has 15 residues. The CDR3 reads CASSLPGLAGNEQFF. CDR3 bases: TGTGCCAGCAGCTTACCGGGGCTAGCGGGCAATGAGCAGTTCTTC.

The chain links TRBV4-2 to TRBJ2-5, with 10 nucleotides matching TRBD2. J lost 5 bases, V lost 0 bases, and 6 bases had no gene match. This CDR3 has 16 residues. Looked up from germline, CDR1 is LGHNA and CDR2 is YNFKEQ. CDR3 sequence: CASSQDLAGAIETQYF. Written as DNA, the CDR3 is TGTGCCAGCAGCCAAGACCTAGCGGGAGCAATCGAGACCCAGTACTTC.

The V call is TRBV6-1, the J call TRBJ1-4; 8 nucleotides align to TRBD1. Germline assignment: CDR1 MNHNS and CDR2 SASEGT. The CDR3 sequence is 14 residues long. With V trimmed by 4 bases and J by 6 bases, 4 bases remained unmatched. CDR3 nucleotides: TGTGCCAGCAGTGGCGGACAGGGACATGAAAAACTGTTTTTT. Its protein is CASSGGQGHEKLFF.

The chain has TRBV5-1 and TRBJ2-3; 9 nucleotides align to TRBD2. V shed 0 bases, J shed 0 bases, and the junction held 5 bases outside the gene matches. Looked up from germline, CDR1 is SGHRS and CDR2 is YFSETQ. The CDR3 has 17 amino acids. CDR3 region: CASSLVVSGGSTDTQYF. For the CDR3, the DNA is TGCGCCAGCAGCTTGGTGGTTAGCGGGGGTAGCACAGATACGCAGTATTTT.

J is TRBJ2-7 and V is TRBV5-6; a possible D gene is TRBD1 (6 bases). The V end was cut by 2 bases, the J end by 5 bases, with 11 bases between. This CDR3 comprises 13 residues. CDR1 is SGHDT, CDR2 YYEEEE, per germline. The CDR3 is CASSFVRGNEQYF. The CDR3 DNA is TGTGCCAGCAGCTTCGTCAGGGGCAACGAGCAGTACTTC.

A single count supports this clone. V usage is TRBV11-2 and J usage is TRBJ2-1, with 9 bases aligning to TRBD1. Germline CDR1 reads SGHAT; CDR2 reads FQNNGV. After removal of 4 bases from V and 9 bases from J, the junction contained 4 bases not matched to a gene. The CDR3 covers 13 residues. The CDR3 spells CASSSDRGVEQFF. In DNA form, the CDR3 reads TGTGCCAGCAGCTCGGACAGGGGAGTTGAGCAGTTCTTC.

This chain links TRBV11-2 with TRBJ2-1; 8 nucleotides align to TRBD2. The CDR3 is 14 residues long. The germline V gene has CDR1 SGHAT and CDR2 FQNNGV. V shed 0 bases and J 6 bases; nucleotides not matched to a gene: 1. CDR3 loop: CASSLDGLANEQFF. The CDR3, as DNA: TGTGCCAGCAGCTTAGATGGACTAGCCAATGAGCAGTTCTTC. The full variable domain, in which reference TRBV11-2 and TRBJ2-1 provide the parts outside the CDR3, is EAGVAQSPRYKIIEKRQSVAFWCNPISGHATLYWYQQILGQGPKLLIQFQNNGVVDDSQLPKDRFSAERLKGVDSTLKIQPAKLEDSAVYLCASSLDGLANEQFFGPGTRLTVL.

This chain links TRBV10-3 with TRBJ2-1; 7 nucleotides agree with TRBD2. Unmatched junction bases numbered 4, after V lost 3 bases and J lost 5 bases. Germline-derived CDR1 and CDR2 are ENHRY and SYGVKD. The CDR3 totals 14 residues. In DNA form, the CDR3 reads TGTGCCATCAGTGACCCGGGAGGCGACAATGAGCAGTTCTTC. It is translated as CAISDPGGDNEQFF.

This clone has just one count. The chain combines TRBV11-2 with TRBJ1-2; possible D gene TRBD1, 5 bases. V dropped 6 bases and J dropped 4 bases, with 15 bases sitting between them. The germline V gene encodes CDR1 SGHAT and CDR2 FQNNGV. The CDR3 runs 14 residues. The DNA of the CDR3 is TGTGCCAGCAGTCACAGCACAAGGGGCTATGGCTACACCTTC. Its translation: CASSHSTRGYGYTF.

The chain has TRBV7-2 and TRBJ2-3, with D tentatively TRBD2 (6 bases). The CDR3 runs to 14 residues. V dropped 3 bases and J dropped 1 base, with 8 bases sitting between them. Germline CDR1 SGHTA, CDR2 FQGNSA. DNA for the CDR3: TGTGCCAGCAGCTTTAGCGGCCGCACAGATACGCAGTATTTT. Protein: CASSFSGRTDTQYF. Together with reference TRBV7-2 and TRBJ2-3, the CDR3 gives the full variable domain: GAGVSQSPSNKVTEKGKDVELRCDPISGHTALYWYRQSLGQGLEFLIYFQGNSAPDKSGLPSDRFSAERTGGSVSTLTIQRTQQEDSAVYLCASSFSGRTDTQYFGPGTRLTVL.

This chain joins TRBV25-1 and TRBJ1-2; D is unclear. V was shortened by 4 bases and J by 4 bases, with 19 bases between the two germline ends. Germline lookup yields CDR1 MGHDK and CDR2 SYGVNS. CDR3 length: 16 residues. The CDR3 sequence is CASSVGRWGLPYGYTF. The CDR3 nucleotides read TGTGCCAGCAGTGTGGGGAGGTGGGGTCTCCCCTATGGCTACACCTTC.

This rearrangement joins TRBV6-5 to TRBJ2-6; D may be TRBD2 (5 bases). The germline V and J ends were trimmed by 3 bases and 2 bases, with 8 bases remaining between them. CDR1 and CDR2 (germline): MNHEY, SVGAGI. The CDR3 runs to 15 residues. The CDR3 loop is CASSYEGTGANVLTF. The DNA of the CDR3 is TGTGCCAGCAGTTATGAGGGTACTGGGGCCAACGTCCTGACTTTC.

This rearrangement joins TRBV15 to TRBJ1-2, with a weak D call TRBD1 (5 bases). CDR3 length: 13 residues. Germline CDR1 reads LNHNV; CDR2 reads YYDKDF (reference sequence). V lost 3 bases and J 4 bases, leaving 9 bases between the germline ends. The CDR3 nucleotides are TGTGCCACCAGCAGCCAGGGCGGCTATGGCTACACCTTC. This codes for CATSSQGGYGYTF.

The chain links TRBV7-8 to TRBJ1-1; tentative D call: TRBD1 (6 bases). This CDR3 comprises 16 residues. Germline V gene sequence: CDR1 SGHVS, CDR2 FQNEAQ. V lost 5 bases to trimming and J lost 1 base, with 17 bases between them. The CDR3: CASSGKRGIGNTEAFF. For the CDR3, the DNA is TGTGCCAGCAGCGGAAAGAGGGGGATAGGGAACACTGAAGCTTTCTTT.

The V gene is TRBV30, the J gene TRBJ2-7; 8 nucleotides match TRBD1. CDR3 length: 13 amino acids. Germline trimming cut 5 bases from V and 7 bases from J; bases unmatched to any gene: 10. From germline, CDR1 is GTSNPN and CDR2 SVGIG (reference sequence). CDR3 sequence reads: CAWDRTGRGEQYF. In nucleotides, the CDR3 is TGTGCCTGGGACAGGACAGGGCGCGGGGAGCAGTACTTC. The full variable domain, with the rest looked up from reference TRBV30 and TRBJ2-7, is SQTIHQWPATLVQPVGSPLSLECTVEGTSNPNLYWYRQAAGRGLQLLFYSVGIGQISSEVPQNLSASRPQDRQFILSSKKLLLSDSGFYLCAWDRTGRGEQYFGPGTRLTVT.

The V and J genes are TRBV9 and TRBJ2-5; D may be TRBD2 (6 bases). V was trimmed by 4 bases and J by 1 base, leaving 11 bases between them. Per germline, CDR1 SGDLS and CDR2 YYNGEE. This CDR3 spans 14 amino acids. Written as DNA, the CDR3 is TGTGCCAGCAGCCCACGGGACTCCCAAGAGACCCAGTACTTC. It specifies CASSPRDSQETQYF. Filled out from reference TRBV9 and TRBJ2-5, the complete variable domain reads DSGVTQTPKHLITATGQRVTLRCSPRSGDLSVYWYQQSLDQGLQFLIQYYNGEERAKGNILERFSAQQFPDLHSELNLSSLELGDSALYFCASSPRDSQETQYFGPGTRLLVL.

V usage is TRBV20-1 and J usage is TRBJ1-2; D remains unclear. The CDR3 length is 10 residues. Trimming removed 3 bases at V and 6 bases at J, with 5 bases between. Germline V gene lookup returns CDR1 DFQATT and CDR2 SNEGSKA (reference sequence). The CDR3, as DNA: TGCAGTGCTAGCCGGGATGGCTACACCTTC. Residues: CSASRDGYTF.

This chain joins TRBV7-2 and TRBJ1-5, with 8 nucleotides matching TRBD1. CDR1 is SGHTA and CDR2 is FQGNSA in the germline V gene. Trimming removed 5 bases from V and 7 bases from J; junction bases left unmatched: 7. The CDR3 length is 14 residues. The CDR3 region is CASSRTGGRQPQHF. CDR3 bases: TGTGCCAGCAGCCGTACAGGGGGTCGGCAGCCCCAGCATTTT.

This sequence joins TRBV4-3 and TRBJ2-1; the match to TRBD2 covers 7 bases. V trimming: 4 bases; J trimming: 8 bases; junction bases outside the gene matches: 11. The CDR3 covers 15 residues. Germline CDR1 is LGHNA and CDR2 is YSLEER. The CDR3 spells CASSREGGPNDEQFF. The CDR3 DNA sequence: TGCGCCAGCAGCCGGGAGGGAGGCCCCAATGATGAGCAGTTCTTC.

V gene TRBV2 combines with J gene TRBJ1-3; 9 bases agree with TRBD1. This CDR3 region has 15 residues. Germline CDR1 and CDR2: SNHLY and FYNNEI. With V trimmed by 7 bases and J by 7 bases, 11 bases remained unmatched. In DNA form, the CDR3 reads TGTGCCAGCAAACCTCCCCCGGGACAGGGTAACACCATATATTTT. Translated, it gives CASKPPPGQGNTIYF.

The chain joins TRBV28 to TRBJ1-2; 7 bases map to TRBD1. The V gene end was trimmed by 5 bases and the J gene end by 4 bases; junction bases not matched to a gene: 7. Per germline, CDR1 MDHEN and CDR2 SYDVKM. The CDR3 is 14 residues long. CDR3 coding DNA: TGTGCCAGCAGTCGACAGGGCGGATCCTATGGCTACACCTTC. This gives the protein CASSRQGGSYGYTF.

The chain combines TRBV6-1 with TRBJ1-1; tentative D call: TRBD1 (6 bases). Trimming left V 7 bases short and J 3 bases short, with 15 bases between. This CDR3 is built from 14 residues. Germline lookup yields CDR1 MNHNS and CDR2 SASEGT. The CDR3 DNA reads TGTGCCAGCATCTTACAGGGATGGGACACTGAAGCTTTCTTT. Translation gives CASILQGWDTEAFF.